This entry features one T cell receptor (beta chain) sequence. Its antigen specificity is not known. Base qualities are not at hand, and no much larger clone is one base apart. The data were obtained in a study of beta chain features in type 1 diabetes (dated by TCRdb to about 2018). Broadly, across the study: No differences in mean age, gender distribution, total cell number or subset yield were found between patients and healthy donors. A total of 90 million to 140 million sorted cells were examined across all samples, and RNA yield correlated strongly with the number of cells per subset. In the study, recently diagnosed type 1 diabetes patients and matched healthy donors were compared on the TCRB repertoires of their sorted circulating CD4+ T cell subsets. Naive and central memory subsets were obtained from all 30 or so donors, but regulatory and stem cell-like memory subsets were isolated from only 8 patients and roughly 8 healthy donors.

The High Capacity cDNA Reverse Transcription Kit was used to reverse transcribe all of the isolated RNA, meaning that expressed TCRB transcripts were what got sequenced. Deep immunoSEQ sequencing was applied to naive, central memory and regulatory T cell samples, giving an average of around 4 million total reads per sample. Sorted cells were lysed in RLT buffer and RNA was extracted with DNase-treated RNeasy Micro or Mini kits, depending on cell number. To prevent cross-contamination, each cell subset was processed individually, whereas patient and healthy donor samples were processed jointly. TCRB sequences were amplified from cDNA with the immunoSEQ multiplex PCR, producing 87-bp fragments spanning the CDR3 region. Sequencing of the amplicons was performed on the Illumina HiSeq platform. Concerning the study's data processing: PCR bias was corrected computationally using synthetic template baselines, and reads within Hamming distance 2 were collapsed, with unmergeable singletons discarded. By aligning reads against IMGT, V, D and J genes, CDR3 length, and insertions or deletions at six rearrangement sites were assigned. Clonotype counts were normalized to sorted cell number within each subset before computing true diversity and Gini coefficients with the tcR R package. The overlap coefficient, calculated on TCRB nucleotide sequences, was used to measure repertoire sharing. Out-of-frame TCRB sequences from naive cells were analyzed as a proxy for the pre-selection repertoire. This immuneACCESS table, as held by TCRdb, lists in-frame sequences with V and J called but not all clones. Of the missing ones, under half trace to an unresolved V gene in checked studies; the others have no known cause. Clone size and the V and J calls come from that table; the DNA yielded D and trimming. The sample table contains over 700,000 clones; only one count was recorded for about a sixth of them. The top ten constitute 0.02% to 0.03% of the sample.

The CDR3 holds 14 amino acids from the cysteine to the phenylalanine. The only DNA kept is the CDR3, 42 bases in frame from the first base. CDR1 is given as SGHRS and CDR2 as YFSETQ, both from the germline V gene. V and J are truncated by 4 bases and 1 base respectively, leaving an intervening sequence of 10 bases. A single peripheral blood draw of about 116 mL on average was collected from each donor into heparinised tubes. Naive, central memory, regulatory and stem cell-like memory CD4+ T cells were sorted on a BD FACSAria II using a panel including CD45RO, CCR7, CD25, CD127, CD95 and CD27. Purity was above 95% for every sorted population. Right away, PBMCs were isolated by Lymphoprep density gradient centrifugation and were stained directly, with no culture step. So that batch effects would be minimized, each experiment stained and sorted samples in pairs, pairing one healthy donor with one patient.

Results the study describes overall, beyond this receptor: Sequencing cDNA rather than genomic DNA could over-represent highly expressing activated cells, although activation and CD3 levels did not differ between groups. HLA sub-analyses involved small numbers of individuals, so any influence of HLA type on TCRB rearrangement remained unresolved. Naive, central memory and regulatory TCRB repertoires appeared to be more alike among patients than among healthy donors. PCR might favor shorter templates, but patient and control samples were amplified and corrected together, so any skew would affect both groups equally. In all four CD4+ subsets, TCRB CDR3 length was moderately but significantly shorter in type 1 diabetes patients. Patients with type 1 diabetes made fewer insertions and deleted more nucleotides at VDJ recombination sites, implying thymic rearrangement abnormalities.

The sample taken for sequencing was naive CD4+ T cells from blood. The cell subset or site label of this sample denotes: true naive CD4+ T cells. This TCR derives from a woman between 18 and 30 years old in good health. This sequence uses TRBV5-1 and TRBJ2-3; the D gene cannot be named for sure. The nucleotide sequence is TGCGCCAGCAGCCCGCCGGACCGCACAGATACGCAGTATTTT. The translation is CASSPPDRTDTQYF.